The 6 T cell receptor beta chains in this list originate from one sample, sequenced in a study of blood T cell repertoires in COVID-19. TCRdb keeps only in-frame clones here, not all; method: immunoSEQ multiplex PCR. The repertoire holds 250,000 or so clones, with roughly 90% as singletons. Sequenced sample: peripheral blood. Source of these receptors: a woman in her forties who had recovered from COVID-19.

The V gene is TRBV4-2, the J gene TRBJ2-1; TRBD2 matches at 12 bases. This CDR3 region has 16 residues. Germline V CDR1 and CDR2: LGHNA, YNFKEQ. J was trimmed by 0 bases and V by 4 bases; bases with no gene match: 1. The CDR3 sequence is CASSRTSGTSYNEQFF. CDR3 nucleotides: TGTGCCAGCAGCCGGACTAGCGGGACCTCCTACAATGAGCAGTTCTTC.

The V call is TRBV30, the J call TRBJ2-1; 12 nucleotides line up with TRBD2. The V gene end was trimmed by 5 bases and the J gene end by 10 bases; junction bases not matched to a gene: 6. This CDR3 contains 13 residues. The V gene's germline CDR1 is GTSNPN and CDR2 SVGIG (reference sequence). The CDR3 nucleotides read TGTGCCTGGGAGCTAGCGGGAGGGGCCGAGCAGTTCTTC. It yields the protein CAWELAGGAEQFF.

In this sample, this clone turned up once. The chain combines TRBV7-2 with TRBJ2-5; tentative D call: TRBD1 (7 bases). The V gene's germline CDR1 is SGHTA and CDR2 FQGNSA. CDR3 length: 16 amino acids. The V gene lost 5 bases and the J gene lost 5 bases, with 21 bases spanning the gap. The CDR3 DNA follows: TGTGCCAGCAGCACGCAGGGGGTGCCCGGAGGGGAGACCCAGTACTTC. Translating it yields CASSTQGVPGGETQYF.

Only a few counts were recorded for this clone. The chain links TRBV19 to TRBJ2-1; 8 positions match TRBD2. The CDR3 extends over 18 amino acids. J gave up 7 bases and V 0 bases, and 14 bases lay outside the gene matches. CDR1 is LNHDA, CDR2 SQIVND, per germline (reference sequence). The CDR3 loop is CASSIDGPGAGGENEQFF. The CDR3, as DNA: TGTGCCAGTAGTATAGATGGCCCGGGGGCGGGAGGCGAAAATGAGCAGTTCTTC.

The CDR3 DNA reads TGTGCCTGGAATATAAGGGGGCCCGGGGAGCTGTTTTTT. This sequence encodes CAWNIRGPGELFF. V usage is TRBV30 and J usage is TRBJ2-2; 7 positions agree with TRBD1. The trim removed 4 bases at V and 6 bases at J, leaving 5 bases unmatched. The CDR3 spans 13 residues. The germline CDR1 and CDR2 sequences are GTSNPN and SVGIG (reference sequence).

In its sample, this clone was seen once. The V gene is TRBV27, the J gene TRBJ1-4; maybe TRBD1 (5 bases). Deletions cut 6 bases from V and 0 bases from J, with 8 bases between. Germline loops: CDR1 MNHEY, CDR2 SMNVEV (reference sequence). The CDR3 has 14 amino acids. CDR3 bases: TGTGCCAGCAGCTGGGGCCCAACTAATGAAAAACTGTTTTTT. Its translation: CASSWGPTNEKLFF.